These 20 T cell receptor beta chains were all obtained from the same sample, sequenced in a study of blood T cell repertoires in COVID-19. TCRdb's copy holds only in-frame clones and misses some; the assay was immunoSEQ multiplex PCR. This table has roughly 100,000 clones, approximately 91% appearing once. Material: peripheral blood. The receptors derive from a man younger than 30 with acute or convalescent COVID-19.

This clone was counted a single time. The chain employs TRBV5-4 and TRBJ2-3, with TRBD2 matching over 7 bases. The ends lost 4 bases at V and 2 bases at J; junction bases unmatched: 10. The CDR3 extends over 16 amino acids. CDR1 is SGHNT and CDR2 is YYREEE in the germline V gene (reference sequence). The CDR3 loop reads CASSPGTIRATDTQYF. The CDR3 region has the DNA TGTGCCAGCAGCCCCGGGACTATCCGAGCCACAGATACGCAGTATTTT. Together with reference TRBV5-4 and TRBJ2-3, the CDR3 gives the full variable domain: ETGVTQSPTHLIKTRGQQVTLRCSSQSGHNTVSWYQQALGQGPQFIFQYYREEENGRGNFPPRFSGLQFPNYSSELNVNALELDDSALYLCASSPGTIRATDTQYFGPGTRLTVL.

This rearrangement joins TRBV5-1 to TRBJ1-5, with a weak D call TRBD1 (6 bases). The germline CDR1 and CDR2 sequences are SGHRS and YFSETQ. The CDR3 runs 15 residues. Deletions cut 4 bases from V and 4 bases from J, with 15 bases between. In DNA, the CDR3 is TGCGCCAGCAGCCAAGTTCCAGGGGCGAATCAGCCCCAGCATTTT. Protein: CASSQVPGANQPQHF.

The V gene is TRBV4-1, the J gene TRBJ2-2; 8 positions agree with TRBD1. After removal of 4 bases from V and 8 bases from J, the junction contained 6 bases not matched to a gene. Germline CDR1 reads MGHRA; CDR2 reads YSYEKL. There are 14 residues in the CDR3. The CDR3, as DNA: TGCGCCAGCAGCCTTGACAGGGGCGGTGGGGAGCTGTTTTTT. This sequence encodes CASSLDRGGGELFF.

The chain uses TRBV20-1 and TRBJ2-3, with 9 bases that match TRBD2. This CDR3 contains 15 residues. Germline V lookup: CDR1 DFQATT, CDR2 SNEGSKA (reference sequence). V was pared by 3 bases and J by 6 bases, with 10 bases of the junction left unmatched. CDR3 coding DNA: TGCAGTGCTAGTCCAATAGCGGGAGTGAGGGATACGCAGTATTTT. Its protein is CSASPIAGVRDTQYF.

The rearrangement joins TRBV4-1 to TRBJ1-5, with 7 positions matching TRBD1. CDR1 and CDR2 from the germline V gene are MGHRA and YSYEKL. V lost 2 bases and J lost 4; bases outside the gene matches: 8. This CDR3 has 16 amino acids. The CDR3: CASSQNAGTANQPQHF. DNA of the CDR3: TGCGCCAGCAGCCAAAATGCCGGGACAGCTAATCAGCCCCAGCATTTT.

This chain joins TRBV18 and TRBJ1-2; 9 bases are a match to TRBD1. From germline, CDR1 is KGHSH and CDR2 LQKENI. CDR3 length equals 14 residues. V trimming: 5 bases; J trimming: 2 bases; junction bases outside the gene matches: 3. CDR3 residues: CASSGTGSNYGYTF. DNA of the CDR3: TGTGCCAGCTCAGGGACAGGGTCAAACTATGGCTACACCTTC. The complete variable domain, with remaining parts taken from reference TRBV18 and TRBJ1-2, reads NAGVMQNPRHLVRRRGQEARLRCSPMKGHSHVYWYRQLPEEGLKFMVYLQKENIIDESGMPKERFSAEFPKEGPSILRIQQVVRGDSAAYFCASSGTGSNYGYTFGSGTRLTVV.

This chain uses TRBV10-3 with TRBJ2-3; no definite D call. With 7 bases removed from V and 0 bases from J, the gap between germline ends came to 11 bases. From germline, CDR1 is ENHRY and CDR2 SYGVKD. There are 14 residues in the CDR3. The CDR3 DNA reads as TGTGCCATCACCCCCGAACGGAGCACAGATACGCAGTATTTT. Protein product: CAITPERSTDTQYF.

There are a few counts of this clone. The chain links TRBV18 to TRBJ1-4; a weak D match, TRBD1 (6 bases). Deletions cut 2 bases from V and 3 bases from J, with 10 bases between. The CDR3 runs 15 residues. The germline gives CDR1 KGHSH, CDR2 LQKENI. CDR3 region: CASSPGQLPNEKLFF. The CDR3 DNA reads as TGTGCCAGCTCACCAGGACAGTTACCTAATGAAAAACTGTTTTTT. The variable domain in full, completed from reference TRBV18 and TRBJ1-4, reads NAGVMQNPRHLVRRRGQEARLRCSPMKGHSHVYWYRQLPEEGLKFMVYLQKENIIDESGMPKERFSAEFPKEGPSILRIQQVVRGDSAAYFCASSPGQLPNEKLFFGSGTQLSVL.

The table lists this clone with a count of one. The gene calls are TRBV30 and TRBJ2-7; 7 nucleotides align to TRBD1. Germline lookup yields CDR1 GTSNPN and CDR2 SVGIG (reference sequence). The CDR3 runs to 12 residues. Germline trimming cut 6 bases from V and 3 bases from J; bases unmatched to any gene: 5. This chain's CDR3 is CACDRAYYEQYF. DNA for the CDR3: TGTGCCTGTGACAGGGCCTACTACGAGCAGTACTTC.

The genes are TRBV7-9 and TRBJ1-2; D unclear. CDR1 and CDR2 (germline): SEHNR, FQNEAQ (reference sequence). Trimming pared 2 bases from V and 2 bases from J, leaving 15 bases between. The CDR3 sequence is 16 residues long. CDR3 sequence reads: CASSLSRSGANYGYTF. CDR3 nucleotides: TGTGCCAGCAGCTTATCGAGGTCCGGCGCCAACTATGGCTACACCTTC.

Here the CDR3 reads CASLGHQSNQPQHF. Here the CDR3 DNA reads TGCGCCAGCTTGGGACACCAGAGCAATCAGCCCCAGCATTTT. The rearrangement joins TRBV10-1 to TRBJ1-5; D is perhaps TRBD1 (6 bases). CDR3 size: 14 residues. The germline V gene has CDR1 WNHNN and CDR2 SYGVQD (reference sequence). The V and J ends lost 8 bases and 1 base respectively, with 12 bases between them.

The genes are TRBV28 and TRBJ2-5, with TRBD1 identical over 7 bases. The germline CDR1 and CDR2 sequences are MDHEN and SYDVKM. V shed 6 bases and J 4 bases; nucleotides not matched to a gene: 11. The CDR3 loop spans 15 amino acids. The CDR3 region is CASRFNRGGGETQYF. The CDR3, as DNA: TGTGCCAGCAGGTTCAACAGGGGTGGGGGAGAGACCCAGTACTTC.

The rearrangement uses TRBV10-1 and TRBJ2-4, with D hard to call. The CDR3 sequence is 13 residues long. Deletions cut 4 bases from V and 1 base from J, with 5 bases between. The germline CDR1 and CDR2 sequences are WNHNN and SYGVQD (reference sequence). CDR3 sequence (DNA): TGCGCCAGCAGTGTCTCGGCCAAAAACATTCAGTACTTC. Encoded protein: CASSVSAKNIQYF.

The rearrangement links TRBV9 to TRBJ1-2; D is uncertain. Germline V gene sequence: CDR1 SGDLS, CDR2 YYNGEE. V gave up 4 bases and J gave up 1 base, with 20 bases separating them. This CDR3 has 17 amino acids. In DNA form, the CDR3 reads TGTGCCAGCAGCTCTCCTAGGACGGGGAACTATAACTATGGCTACACCTTC. Residues: CASSSPRTGNYNYGYTF.

The CDR3 region is CASSRGTDYGYTF. The CDR3 DNA reads as TGTGCCAGCAGTCGGGGGACAGACTATGGCTACACCTTC. The chain has TRBV12-3 or TRBV12-4 and TRBJ1-2, with 7 bases fitting TRBD1. CDR3 length equals 13 residues. V was clipped by 5 bases and J by 3 bases; unmatched bases: 3.

The rearrangement uses TRBV14 and TRBJ1-2; unclear D gene. This CDR3 spans 14 amino acids. Germline CDR1 reads SGHDN; CDR2 reads FVKESK. Trimming cost V 1 base and J 4 bases, with 10 bases left between them. The CDR3 bases are TGTGCCAGCAGCCAAGGATTAGGGAGCTATGGCTACACCTTC. This encodes CASSQGLGSYGYTF. The complete variable domain, with remaining parts taken from reference TRBV14 and TRBJ1-2, reads EAGVTQFPSHSVIEKGQTVTLRCDPISGHDNLYWYRRVMGKEIKFLLHFVKESKQDESGMPNNRFLAERTGGTYSTLKVQPAELEDSGVYFCASSQGLGSYGYTFGSGTRLTVV.

The J gene is TRBJ2-2, the V gene TRBV9; 12 bases are shared with TRBD1. The V and J ends lost 0 bases and 3 bases, in that order; junction bases with no gene match: 6. Germline-derived CDR1 and CDR2 are SGDLS and YYNGEE. This CDR3 contains 18 residues. This CDR3 reads CASSVVGTGGRYTGELFF. CDR3 DNA sequence: TGTGCCAGCAGCGTAGTCGGGACAGGGGGCAGGTACACCGGGGAGCTGTTTTTT.

The chain employs TRBV5-1 and TRBJ2-5; TRBD2 aligns across 11 bases. V trimming: 2 bases; J trimming: 3 bases; junction bases outside the gene matches: 3. The germline CDR1 and CDR2 sequences are SGHRS and YFSETQ. The CDR3 contains 15 residues. CDR3 region: CASSFLAGGEETQYF. The CDR3 DNA sequence: TGCGCCAGCAGCTTCCTAGCGGGGGGCGAAGAGACCCAGTACTTC.

V gene TRBV6-5 combines with J gene TRBJ1-4, with unresolved D. V dropped 0 bases and J dropped 6 bases, with 14 bases sitting between them. The CDR3 spans 16 residues. The germline CDR1 and CDR2 sequences are MNHEY and SVGAGI. CDR3 protein: CASSYSRTAGDEKLFF. CDR3 in DNA: TGTGCCAGCAGTTACTCGAGAACAGCCGGTGATGAAAAACTGTTTTTT.

The genes are TRBV12-3 or TRBV12-4 and TRBJ1-2; D gene ambiguous. V dropped 3 bases and J dropped 5 bases, with 10 bases sitting between them. This CDR3 has 13 amino acids. The CDR3: CASSLGVLYGYTF. The CDR3 bases are TGTGCCAGCAGTTTGGGAGTTTTGTATGGCTACACCTTC.